In its sample, the clone carrying this T cell receptor beta chain ranks as medium-sized (0.01 to 0.1%). Amplification of TRBV12-4/TRBJ1-2 clonotypes used adaptor-ligated barcode primers. TCRdb re-called the multiplex PCR reads through MiXCR, storing one row per CDR3 protein. The sample yields a few hundred distinct CDR3 sequences, 9.5% to 14% seen once. V lost 6 bases to trimming and J lost 4 bases; unmatched junction nucleotides: 7. The CDR3 is made up of 14 amino acids. The TCR sequence derives from a female donor with breast cancer. The rearrangement uses TRBV12-3 or TRBV12-4 and TRBJ1-2; 8 bases line up with TRBD1. Sequences were obtained from naive CD4+ T cells sorted from blood. Noted subset: naive CD4+ T cells, CD4+CD45RA+CD25-. The DNA for the CDR3 is TGTGCCAGCAGCCCCGGACAGGGCCTCTATGGCTACACCTTC. It translates to CASSPGQGLYGYTF.